This record looks at one T cell receptor (beta chain) sequence and its context. Its antigen is not identified. The V and J ends lost 5 bases and 5 bases respectively, with 15 bases between them. CDR3 length: 14 residues. CDR1 MNHNS and CDR2 SASEGT come from the germline V gene. The sample comes from a study of long-term antiretroviral therapy in people with HIV. General study points: Clones that expanded before ART (that is, prior to treatment) dominated the repertoire at all time points. Documentation of ART adherence, viral resistance or therapy changes was absent.

Runs used v3.0 of the immunoSEQ assay and were done at survey level. Per-sample sequencing targets were roughly 40,000-55,000 T-cell genomes. Generated by immunoSEQ multiplex PCR, the TCRdb table keeps only in-frame clones and is missing some. The sample carries about 30,000 clones, 90% to 95% recorded once. V is TRBV6-1 and J is TRBJ2-5, with D possibly matching TRBD2 (6 bases). Source: unsorted PBMCs, taken 7.3 to 7.5 years after starting antiretroviral therapy. The TCR originated in a man aged 50-60 years with HIV. The CDR3 reads CASSSGGPPETQYF. The CDR3 coding sequence is TGTGCCAGCAGTTCCGGGGGTCCCCCGGAGACCCAGTACTTC.